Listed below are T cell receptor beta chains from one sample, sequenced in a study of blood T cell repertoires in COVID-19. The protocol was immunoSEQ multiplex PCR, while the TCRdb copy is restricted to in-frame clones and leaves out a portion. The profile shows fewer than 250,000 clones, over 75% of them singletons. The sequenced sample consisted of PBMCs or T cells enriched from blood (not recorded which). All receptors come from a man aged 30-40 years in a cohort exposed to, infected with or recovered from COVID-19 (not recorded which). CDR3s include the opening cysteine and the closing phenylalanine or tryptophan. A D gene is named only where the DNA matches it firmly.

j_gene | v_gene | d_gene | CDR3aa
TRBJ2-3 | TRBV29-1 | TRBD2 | CSAGGDGRSTDTQYF
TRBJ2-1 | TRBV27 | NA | CASSFRGLSNNEQFF
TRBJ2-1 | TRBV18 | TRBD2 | CASSPRTSGPNNEQFF
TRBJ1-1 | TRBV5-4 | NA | CASSSGVTMNTEAFF
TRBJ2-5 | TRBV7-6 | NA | CASSLASSGQETQYF
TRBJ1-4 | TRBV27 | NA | CASSTHREEKLFF
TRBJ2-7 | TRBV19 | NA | CASSFRVAVASEQYF
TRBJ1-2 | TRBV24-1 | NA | CATSEAANYGYTF
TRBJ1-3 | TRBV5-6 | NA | CASSPREIGNTIYF
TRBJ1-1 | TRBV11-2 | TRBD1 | CASSSSKDRGKVAFF
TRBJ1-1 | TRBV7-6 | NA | CASSRTPVNTEAFF
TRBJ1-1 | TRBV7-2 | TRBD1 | CASSPRQGMNTEAFF
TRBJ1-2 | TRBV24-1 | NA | CATRTGTNGYTF
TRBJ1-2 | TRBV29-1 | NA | CSVERGSWGYTF
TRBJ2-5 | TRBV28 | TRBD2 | CASSYSGNPAQETQYF
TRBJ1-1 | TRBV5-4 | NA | CASRTGLNTEAFF
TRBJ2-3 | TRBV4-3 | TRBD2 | CASSSRASGLGDTQYF
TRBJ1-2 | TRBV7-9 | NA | CASSLQGNYGYTF
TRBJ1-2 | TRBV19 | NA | CASSISVYGYTF
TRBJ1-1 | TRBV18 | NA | CASSLTTEAFF
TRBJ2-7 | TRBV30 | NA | CAWSARSSYEQYF
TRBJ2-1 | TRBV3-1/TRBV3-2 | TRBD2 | CASSLGLAEYNEQFF
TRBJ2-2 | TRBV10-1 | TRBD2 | CASSDSGGTPTGELFF
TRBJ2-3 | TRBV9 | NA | CASSGVPRDTQYF
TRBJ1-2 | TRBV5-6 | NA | CASSLQKAWEGYTF
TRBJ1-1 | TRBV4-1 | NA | CASSQVPTEAFF
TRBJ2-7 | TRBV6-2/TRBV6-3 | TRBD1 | CASSLSGTGNEQYF
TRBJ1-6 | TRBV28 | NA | CASSYRDILYNSPLHF